This entry concerns a single T cell receptor beta chain. Its antigen is not identified. From germline, CDR1 is SGHTA and CDR2 FQGNSA. The CDR3 is made up of 19 amino acids. The V gene end was trimmed by 1 base and the J gene end by 4 bases; junction bases not matched to a gene: 9. The data belong to a study of cytomegalovirus exposure and HLA in healthy donors. Findings and limits, study-wide: In vitro experiments confirmed that three CMV-associated chains were specific for CMV antigens.

These donors, healthy bone marrow donors, were studied. Vbeta (60) and Jbeta (13) primers were used in the PCR. Clones were sequenced by immunoSEQ multiplex PCR, and TCRdb holds only the in-frame ones, with some missing. The table includes about 130,000 clones, roughly 70% detected once. Sequenced material: PBMCs. The clonotype was recovered from a man aged 40-49 years in good health and CMV-seropositive. V and J are TRBV7-2 and TRBJ2-6; 11 bases line up with TRBD2. DNA of the CDR3: TGTGCCAGCAGCTTAGAGGGCCCACTAGCGGGAGTCGGGGCCAACGTCCTGACTTTC. Translated, it gives CASSLEGPLAGVGANVLTF.